The entry below gives a single TCR beta chain sequence along with its context. Its antigen is currently unknown. This sample is part of a study of graft-versus-host responses after intestinal transplantation. At the level of the study: Multivisceral, liver-intestinal, or isolated intestinal grafts went to recipients.

Assay used: immunoSEQ multiplex PCR; TCRdb lists only in-frame clones, some missing. The table has about 110,000 clones, over 85% seen once. General study results and limits: Recipient-marrow GvH clones were detected, some having first appeared in ileum or blood.

Germline V gene data show CDR1 as SGHAT and CDR2 as FQNNGV. V lost 1 base, J lost 5 bases, and 14 bases lay in between. This CDR3 has 15 amino acids. The material was unstimulated CD8+ T cells sorted from spleen or lymph node cells, obtained before intestinal transplant. The TCR sequence derives from a human donor who received an intestinal transplant. This chain uses TRBV11-2 with TRBJ2-5; D is ambiguous. CDR3 loop: CASSLGVGVGETQYF. The CDR3 region has the DNA TGTGCCAGCAGCTTAGGGGTAGGCGTAGGGGAGACCCAGTACTTC.